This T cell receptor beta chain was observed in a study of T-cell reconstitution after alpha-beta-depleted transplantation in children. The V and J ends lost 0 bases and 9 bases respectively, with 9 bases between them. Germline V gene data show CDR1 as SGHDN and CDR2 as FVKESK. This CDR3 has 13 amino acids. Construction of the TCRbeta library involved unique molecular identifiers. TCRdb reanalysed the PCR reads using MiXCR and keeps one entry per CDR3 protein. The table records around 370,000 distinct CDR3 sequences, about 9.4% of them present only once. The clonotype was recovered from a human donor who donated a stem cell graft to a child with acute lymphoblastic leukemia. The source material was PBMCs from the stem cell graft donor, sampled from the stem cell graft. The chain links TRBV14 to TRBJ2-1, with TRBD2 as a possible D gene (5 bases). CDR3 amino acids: CASSQELAAEQFF. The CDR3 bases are TGTGCCAGCAGCCAAGAGCTAGCTGCTGAGCAGTTCTTC.